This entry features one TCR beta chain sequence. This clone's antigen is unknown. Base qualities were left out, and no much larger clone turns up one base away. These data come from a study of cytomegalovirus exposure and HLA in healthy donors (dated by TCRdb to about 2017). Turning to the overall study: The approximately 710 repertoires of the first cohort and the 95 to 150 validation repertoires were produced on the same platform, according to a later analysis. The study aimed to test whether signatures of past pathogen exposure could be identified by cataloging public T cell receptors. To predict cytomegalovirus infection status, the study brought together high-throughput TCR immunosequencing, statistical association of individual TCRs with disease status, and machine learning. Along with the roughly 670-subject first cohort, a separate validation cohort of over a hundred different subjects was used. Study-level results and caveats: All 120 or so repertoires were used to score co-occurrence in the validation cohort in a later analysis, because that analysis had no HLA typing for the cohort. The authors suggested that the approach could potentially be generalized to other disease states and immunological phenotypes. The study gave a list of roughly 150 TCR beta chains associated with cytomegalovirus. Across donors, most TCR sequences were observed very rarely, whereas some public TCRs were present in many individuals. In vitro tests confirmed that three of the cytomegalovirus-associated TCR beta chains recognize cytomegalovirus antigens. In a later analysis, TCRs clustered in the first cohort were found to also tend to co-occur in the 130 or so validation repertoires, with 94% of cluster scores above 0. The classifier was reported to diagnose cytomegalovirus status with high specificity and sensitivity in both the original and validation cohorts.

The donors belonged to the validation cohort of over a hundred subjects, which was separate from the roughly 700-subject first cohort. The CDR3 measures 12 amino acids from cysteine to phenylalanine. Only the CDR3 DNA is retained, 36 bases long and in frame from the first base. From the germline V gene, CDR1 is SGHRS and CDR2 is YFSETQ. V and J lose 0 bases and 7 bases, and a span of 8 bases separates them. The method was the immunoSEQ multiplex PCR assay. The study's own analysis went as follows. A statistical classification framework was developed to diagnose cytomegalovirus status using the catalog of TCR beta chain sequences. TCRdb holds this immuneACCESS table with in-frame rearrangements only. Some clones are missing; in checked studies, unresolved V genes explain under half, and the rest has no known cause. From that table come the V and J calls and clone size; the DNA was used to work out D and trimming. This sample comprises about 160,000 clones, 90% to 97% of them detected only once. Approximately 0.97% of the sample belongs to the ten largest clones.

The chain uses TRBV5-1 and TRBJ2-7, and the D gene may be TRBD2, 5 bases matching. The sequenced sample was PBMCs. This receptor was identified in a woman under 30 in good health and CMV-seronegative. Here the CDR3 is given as CASSLGPGEQYF. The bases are TGCGCCAGCAGCTTGGGTCCGGGAGAGCAGTACTTC.